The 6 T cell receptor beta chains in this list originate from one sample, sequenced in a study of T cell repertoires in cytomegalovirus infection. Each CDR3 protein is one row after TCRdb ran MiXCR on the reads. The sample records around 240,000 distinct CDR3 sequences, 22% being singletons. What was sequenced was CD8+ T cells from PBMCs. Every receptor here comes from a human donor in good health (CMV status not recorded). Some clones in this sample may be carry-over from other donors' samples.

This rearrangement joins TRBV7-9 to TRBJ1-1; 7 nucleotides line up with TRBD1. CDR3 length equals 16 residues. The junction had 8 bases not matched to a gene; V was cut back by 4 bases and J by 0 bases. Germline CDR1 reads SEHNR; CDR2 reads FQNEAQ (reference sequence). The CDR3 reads CASSSIPGGLNTEAFF. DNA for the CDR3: TGTGCCAGCAGCTCCATACCAGGGGGACTGAACACTGAAGCTTTCTTT.

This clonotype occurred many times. This CDR3 reads CASSPGTGFSYEQYF. The CDR3 DNA follows: TGTGCCAGCAGCCCAGGGACAGGTTTCTCCTACGAGCAGTACTTC. The chain couples TRBV7-6 to TRBJ2-7, with 8 bases fitting TRBD1. Germline-derived CDR1 and CDR2 are SGHVS and FNYEAQ. This CDR3 comprises 15 residues. V was pared by 5 bases and J by 0 bases, with 6 bases of the junction left unmatched.

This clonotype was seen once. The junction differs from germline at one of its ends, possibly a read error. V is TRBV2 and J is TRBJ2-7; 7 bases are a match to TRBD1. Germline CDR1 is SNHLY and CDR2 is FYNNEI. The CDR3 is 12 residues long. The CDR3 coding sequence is TGTGCCAGAAGTGAGGGGGCGGAGGAGCAGTACTTC. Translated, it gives CARSEGAEEQYF.

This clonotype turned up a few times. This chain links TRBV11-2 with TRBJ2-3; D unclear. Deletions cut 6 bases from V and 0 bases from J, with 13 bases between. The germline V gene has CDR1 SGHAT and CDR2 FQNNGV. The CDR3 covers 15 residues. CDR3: CASRPPLGSTDTQYF. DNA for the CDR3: TGTGCCAGCAGACCACCTCTGGGGAGCACAGATACGCAGTATTTT.

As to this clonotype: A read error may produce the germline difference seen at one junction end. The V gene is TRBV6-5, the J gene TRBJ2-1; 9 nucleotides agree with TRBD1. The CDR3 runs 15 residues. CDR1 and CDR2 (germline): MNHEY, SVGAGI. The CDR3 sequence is CASSLGQGYRQGAYF. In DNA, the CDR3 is TGTGCCAGCAGTTTAGGACAGGGGTACAGGCAAGGTGCGTACTTC.

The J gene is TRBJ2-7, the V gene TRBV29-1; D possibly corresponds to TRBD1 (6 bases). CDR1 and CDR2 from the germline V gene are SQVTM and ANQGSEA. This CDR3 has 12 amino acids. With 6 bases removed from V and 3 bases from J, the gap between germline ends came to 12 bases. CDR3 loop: CSVRDTGYEQYF. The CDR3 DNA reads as TGCAGCGTCCGGGACACCGGCTACGAGCAGTACTTC.